This T cell receptor beta chain was documented in a study of Ad26.COV2.S vaccination and SARS-CoV-2 variants. Across the whole study: Intramuscular Ad26.COV2.S at 5x10^10 or 1x10^11 viral particles.

Whole-study findings and limits: Recipients of either vaccine or placebo displayed similar breadth of non-spike TCRs.

This CDR3 is 15 amino acids long. V lost 5 bases and J 5 bases, leaving 20 bases between the germline ends. The germline CDR1 and CDR2 sequences are SGHTS and YDEGEE. Sequenced by immunoSEQ multiplex PCR; TCRdb stores in-frame clones only, minus some. The sample carries approximately 300,000 clones, about 86% recorded once. Treatment specified: some 19 received Ad26.COV2.S at low or high dose, single or two shots; 5 received placebo; per-sample allocation not given. Samples analyzed were those drawn on day 63 after the first vaccine or placebo injection. A Boston donor was an adult aged 18-55 years. Vaccination employed an Ad26 vector expressing the Wuhan-strain SARS-CoV-2 spike. Comment on this clone: The antigen is unknown.

The chain is built from TRBV5-8 and TRBJ2-7; D might be TRBD1 or TRBD2, each matching 6 bases. The receptor's source is a person between 18 and 65 years old who received the Ad26.COV2.S COVID-19 vaccine or a placebo. Source: peripheral blood, taken in a trial of Ad26.COV2.S vaccine versus placebo. CDR3 DNA sequence: TGTGCCAGCAGGCGACGCTCCAGGGGAGGCAACGAGCAGTACTTC. Translating it yields CASRRRSRGGNEQYF. Drawing the rest from reference TRBV5-8 and TRBJ2-7, the complete variable domain is EAGVTQSPTHLIKTRGQQATLRCSPISGHTSVYWYQQALGLGLQFLLWYDEGEERNRGNFPPRFSGRQFPNYSSELNVNALELEDSALYLCASRRRSRGGNEQYFGPGTRLTVT.